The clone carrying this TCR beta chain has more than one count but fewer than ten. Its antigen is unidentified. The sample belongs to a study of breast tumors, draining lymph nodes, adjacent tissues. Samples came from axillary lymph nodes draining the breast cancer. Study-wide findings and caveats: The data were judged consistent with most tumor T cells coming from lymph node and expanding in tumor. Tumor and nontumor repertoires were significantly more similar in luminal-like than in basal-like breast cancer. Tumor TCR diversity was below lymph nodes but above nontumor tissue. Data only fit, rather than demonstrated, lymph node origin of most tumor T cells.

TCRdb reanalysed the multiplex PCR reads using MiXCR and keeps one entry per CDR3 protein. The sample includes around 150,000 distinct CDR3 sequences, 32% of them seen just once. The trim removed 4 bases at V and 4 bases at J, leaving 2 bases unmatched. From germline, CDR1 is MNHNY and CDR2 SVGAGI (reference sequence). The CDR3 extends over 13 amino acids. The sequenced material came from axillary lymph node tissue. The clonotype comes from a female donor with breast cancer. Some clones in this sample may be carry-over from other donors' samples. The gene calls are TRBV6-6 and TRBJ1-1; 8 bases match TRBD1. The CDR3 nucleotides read TGTGCCAGCAGTTTGGACAGGGTCACTGAAGCTTTCTTT. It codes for CASSLDRVTEAFF.